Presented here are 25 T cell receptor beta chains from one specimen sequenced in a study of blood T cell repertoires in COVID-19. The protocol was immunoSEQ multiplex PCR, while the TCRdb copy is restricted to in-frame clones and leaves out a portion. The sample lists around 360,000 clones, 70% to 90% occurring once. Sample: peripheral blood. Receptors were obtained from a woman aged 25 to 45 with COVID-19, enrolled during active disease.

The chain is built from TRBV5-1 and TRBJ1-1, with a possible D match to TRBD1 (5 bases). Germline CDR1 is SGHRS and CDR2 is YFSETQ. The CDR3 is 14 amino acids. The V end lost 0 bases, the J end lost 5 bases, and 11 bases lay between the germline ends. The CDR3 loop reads CASSLAGGVTEAFF. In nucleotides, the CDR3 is TGCGCCAGCAGCTTGGCCGGGGGGGTGACTGAAGCTTTCTTT.

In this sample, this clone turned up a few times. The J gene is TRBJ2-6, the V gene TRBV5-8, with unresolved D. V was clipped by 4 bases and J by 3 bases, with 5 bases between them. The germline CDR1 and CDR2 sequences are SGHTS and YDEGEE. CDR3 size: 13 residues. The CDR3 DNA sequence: TGTGCCAGCAGCGCCAGTGGGGCCAACGTCCTGACTTTC. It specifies CASSASGANVLTF.

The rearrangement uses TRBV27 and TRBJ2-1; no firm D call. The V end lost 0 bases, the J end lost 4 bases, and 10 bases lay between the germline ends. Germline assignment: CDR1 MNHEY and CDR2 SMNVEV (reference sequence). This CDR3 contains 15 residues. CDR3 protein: CASSLSPSSYNEQFF. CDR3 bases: TGTGCCAGCAGTTTATCACCGAGCTCGTACAATGAGCAGTTCTTC.

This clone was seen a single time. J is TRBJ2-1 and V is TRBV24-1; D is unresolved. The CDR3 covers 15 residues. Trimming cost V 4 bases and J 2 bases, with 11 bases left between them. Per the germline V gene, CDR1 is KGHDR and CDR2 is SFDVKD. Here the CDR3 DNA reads TGTGCCACCAGTGACGGGTCCATAACCTACAATGAGCAGTTCTTC. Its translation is CATSDGSITYNEQFF.

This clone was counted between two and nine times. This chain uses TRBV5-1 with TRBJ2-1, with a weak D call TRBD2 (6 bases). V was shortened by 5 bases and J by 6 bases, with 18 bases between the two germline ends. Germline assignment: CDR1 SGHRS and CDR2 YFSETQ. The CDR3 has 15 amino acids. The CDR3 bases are TGCGCCAGCAGTCCTACGGGCGGGATCCCCAATGAGCAGTTCTTC. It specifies CASSPTGGIPNEQFF.

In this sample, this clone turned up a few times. The CDR3 region is CASSTGVGQPQHF. CDR3 sequence (DNA): TGTGCCAGCAGTACAGGGGTCGGACAGCCCCAGCATTTT. J is TRBJ1-5 and V is TRBV28, with 7 bases that match TRBD1. This CDR3 contains 13 residues. Trimming removed 5 bases from V and 7 bases from J; junction bases left unmatched: 5. Looked up from germline, CDR1 is MDHEN and CDR2 is SYDVKM.

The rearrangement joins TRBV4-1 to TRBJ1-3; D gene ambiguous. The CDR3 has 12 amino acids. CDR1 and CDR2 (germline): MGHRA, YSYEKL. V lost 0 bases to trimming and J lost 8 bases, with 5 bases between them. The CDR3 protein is CASSQEEDTIYF. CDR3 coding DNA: TGCGCCAGCAGCCAAGAGGAGGACACCATATATTTT.

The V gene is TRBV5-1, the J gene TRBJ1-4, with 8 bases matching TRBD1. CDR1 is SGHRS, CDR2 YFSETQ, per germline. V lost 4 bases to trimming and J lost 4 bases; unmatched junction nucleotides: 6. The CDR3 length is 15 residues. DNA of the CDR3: TGCGCCAGCAGCCAAGGACAGGGAGGTAATGAAAAACTGTTTTTT. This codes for CASSQGQGGNEKLFF.

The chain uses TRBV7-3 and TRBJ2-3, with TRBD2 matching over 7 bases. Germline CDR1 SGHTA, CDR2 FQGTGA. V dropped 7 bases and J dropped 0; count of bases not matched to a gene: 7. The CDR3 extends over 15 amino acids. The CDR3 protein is CASKAGVGSTDTQYF. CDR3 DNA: TGTGCCAGCAAGGCGGGAGTGGGTAGCACAGATACGCAGTATTTT.

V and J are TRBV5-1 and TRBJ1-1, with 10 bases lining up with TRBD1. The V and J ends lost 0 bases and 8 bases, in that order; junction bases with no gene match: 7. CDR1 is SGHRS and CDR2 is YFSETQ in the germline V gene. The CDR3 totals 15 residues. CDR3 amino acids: CASSLGQGARAEAFF. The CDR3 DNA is TGCGCCAGCAGCTTGGGACAGGGGGCGCGGGCCGAAGCTTTCTTT.

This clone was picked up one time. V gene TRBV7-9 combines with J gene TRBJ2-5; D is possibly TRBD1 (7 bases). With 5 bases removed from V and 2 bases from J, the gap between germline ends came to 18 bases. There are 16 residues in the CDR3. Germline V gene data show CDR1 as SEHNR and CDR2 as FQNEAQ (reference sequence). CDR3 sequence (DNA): TGTGCCAGCAGCCAGGGGGGACAACCTATACAAGAGACCCAGTACTTC. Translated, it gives CASSQGGQPIQETQYF.

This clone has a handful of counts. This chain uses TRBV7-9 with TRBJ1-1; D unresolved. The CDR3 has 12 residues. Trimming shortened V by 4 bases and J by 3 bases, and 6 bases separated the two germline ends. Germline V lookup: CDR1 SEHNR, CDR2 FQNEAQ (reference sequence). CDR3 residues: CASSSGYTEAFF. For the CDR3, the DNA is TGTGCCAGCAGCTCGGGATACACTGAAGCTTTCTTT. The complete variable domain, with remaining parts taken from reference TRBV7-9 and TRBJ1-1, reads DTGVSQNPRHKITKRGQNVTFRCDPISEHNRLYWYRQTLGQGPEFLTYFQNEAQLEKSRLLSDRFSAERPKGSFSTLEIQRTEQGDSAMYLCASSSGYTEAFFGQGTRLTVV.

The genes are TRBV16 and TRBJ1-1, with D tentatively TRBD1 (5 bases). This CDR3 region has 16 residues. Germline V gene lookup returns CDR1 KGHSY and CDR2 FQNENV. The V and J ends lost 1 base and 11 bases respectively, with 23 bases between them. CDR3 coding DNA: TGTGCCAGCAGCCAATTTGCCAGCCAGGGCTCAGTGGTGGCTTTCTTT. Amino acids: CASSQFASQGSVVAFF.

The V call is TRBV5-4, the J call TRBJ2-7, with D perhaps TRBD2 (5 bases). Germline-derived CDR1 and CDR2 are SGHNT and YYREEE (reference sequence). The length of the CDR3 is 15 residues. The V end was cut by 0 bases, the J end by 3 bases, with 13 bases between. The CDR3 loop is CASSLARGNGYEQYF. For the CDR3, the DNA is TGTGCCAGCAGCTTGGCCCGAGGGAATGGCTACGAGCAGTACTTC.

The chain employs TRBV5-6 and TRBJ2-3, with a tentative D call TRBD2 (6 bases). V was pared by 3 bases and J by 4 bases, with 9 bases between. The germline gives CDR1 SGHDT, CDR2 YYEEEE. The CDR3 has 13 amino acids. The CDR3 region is CASSSREADTQYF. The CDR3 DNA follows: TGTGCCAGCAGCTCCAGGGAGGCAGATACGCAGTATTTT. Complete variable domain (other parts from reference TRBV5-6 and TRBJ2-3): DAGVTQSPTHLIKTRGQQVTLRCSPKSGHDTVSWYQQALGQGPQFIFQYYEEEERQRGNFPDRFSGHQFPNYSSELNVNALLLGDSALYLCASSSREADTQYFGPGTRLTVL.

In DNA, the CDR3 is TGTGCCAGCAGCACCCGGACAGGGAACACCGGGGAGCTGTTTTTT. Encoded protein: CASSTRTGNTGELFF. The rearrangement links TRBV9 to TRBJ2-2, with 7 bases fitting TRBD1. Per germline, CDR1 SGDLS and CDR2 YYNGEE. The CDR3 has 15 residues. J was trimmed by 1 base and V by 4 bases; bases with no gene match: 4.

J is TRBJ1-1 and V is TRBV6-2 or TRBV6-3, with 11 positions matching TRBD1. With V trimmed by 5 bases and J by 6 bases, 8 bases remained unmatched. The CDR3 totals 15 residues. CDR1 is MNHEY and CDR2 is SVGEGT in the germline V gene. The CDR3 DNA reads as TGTGCCAGCAGTCCCCGGGACAGGGGGTCTTCTGAAGCTTTCTTT. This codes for CASSPRDRGSSEAFF.

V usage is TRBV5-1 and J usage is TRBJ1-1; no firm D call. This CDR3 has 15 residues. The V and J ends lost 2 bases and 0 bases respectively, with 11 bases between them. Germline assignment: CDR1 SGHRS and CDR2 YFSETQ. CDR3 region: CASSFYGRVNTEAFF. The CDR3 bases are TGCGCCAGCAGCTTTTACGGTAGAGTGAACACTGAAGCTTTCTTT.

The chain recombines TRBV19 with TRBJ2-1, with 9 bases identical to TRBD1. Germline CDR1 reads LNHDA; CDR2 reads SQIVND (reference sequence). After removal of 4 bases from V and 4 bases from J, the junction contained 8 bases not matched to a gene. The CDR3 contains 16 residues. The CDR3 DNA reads TGTGCCAGTAGTAAAACGGGACAGGGCCTTTACAATGAGCAGTTCTTC. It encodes CASSKTGQGLYNEQFF.

The CDR3 loop is CASSSPSAPKQFF. The CDR3 DNA follows: TGCGCCAGCAGCTCCCCTAGCGCACCGAAGCAGTTCTTC. The V and J genes are TRBV5-1 and TRBJ2-1; possible D gene TRBD2, 6 bases. Trimming took 3 bases from V and 11 from J, leaving 15 bases between them. Germline loops: CDR1 SGHRS, CDR2 YFSETQ. The CDR3 sequence is 13 residues long.

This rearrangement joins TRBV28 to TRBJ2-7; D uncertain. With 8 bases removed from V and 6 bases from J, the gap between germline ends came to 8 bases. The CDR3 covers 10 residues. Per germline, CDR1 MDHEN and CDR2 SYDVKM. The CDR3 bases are TGTGCCAGCTCGGGTCCCGAGCAGTACTTC. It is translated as CASSGPEQYF.

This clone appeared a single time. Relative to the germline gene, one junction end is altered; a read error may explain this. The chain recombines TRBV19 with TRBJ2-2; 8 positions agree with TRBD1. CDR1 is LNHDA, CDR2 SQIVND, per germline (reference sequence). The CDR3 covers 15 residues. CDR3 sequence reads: CASSIGQGNAGELFF. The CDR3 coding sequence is TGTGCCAGTAGTATAGGACAGGGGAACGCCGGGGAGCTGTTTTTT.

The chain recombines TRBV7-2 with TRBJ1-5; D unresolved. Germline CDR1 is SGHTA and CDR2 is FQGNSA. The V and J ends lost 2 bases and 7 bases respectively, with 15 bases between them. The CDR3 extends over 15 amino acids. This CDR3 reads CASSLNSGGGQPQHF. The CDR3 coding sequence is TGTGCCAGCAGCTTAAACTCTGGCGGCGGGCAGCCCCAGCATTTT.

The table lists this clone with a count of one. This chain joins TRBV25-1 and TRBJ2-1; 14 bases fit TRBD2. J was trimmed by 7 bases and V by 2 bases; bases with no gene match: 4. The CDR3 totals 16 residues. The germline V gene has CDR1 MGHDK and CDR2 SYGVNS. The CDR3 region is CASSERGTSGRNEQFF. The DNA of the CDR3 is TGTGCCAGCAGTGAACGGGGGACTAGCGGGAGAAATGAGCAGTTCTTC. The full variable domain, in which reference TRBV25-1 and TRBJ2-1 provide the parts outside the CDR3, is EADIYQTPRYLVIGTGKKITLECSQTMGHDKMYWYQQDPGMELHLIHYSYGVNSTEKGDLSSESTVSRIRTEHFPLTLESARPSHTSQYLCASSERGTSGRNEQFFGPGTRLTVL.

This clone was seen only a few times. The CDR3 is CATSPRTGPEKLFF. The CDR3, as DNA: TGTGCCACCAGCCCACGGACAGGGCCCGAAAAACTGTTTTTT. This sequence joins TRBV15 and TRBJ1-4, with TRBD1 matching over 8 bases. The CDR3 sequence is 14 residues long. Unmatched junction bases numbered 7, after V lost 5 bases and J lost 8 bases. Germline lookup yields CDR1 LNHNV and CDR2 YYDKDF (reference sequence).